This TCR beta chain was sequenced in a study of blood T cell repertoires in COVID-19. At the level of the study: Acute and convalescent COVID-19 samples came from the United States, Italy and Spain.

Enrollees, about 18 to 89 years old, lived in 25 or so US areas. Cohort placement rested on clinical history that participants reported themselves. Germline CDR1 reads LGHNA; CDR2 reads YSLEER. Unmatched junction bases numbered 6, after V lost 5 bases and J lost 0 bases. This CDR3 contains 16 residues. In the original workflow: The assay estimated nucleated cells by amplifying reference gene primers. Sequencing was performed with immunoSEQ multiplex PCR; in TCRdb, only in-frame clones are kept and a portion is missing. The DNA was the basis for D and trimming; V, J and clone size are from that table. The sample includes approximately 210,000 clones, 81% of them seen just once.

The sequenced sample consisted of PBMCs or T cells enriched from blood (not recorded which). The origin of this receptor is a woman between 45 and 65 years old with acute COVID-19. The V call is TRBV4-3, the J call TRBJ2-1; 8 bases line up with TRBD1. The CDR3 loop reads CASSSWTGSSYNEQFF. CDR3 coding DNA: TGCGCCAGCAGCTCCTGGACAGGGAGCTCCTACAATGAGCAGTTCTTC.